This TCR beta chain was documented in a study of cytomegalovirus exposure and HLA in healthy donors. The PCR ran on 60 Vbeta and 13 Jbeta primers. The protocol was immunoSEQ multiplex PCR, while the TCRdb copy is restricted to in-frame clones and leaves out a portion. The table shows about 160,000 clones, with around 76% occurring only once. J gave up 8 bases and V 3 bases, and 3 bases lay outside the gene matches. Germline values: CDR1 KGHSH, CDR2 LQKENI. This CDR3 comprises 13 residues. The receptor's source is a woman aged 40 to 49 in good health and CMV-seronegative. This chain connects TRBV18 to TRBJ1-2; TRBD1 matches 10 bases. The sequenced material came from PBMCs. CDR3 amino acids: CASSPGQGSGYTF. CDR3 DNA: TGTGCCAGCTCACCGGGACAGGGGAGCGGCTACACCTTC.